Shown below are 26 T cell receptor beta chains from a single sample sequenced in a study of blood T cell repertoires in COVID-19. Here immunoSEQ multiplex PCR was the method, and the copy in TCRdb shows in-frame clones only, minus some. The sample shows hundreds of thousands of clones, roughly 88% of them seen only once. Sequencing was carried out using peripheral blood. The receptors come from a woman in her fifties or sixties with active or convalescent COVID-19.

The chain uses TRBV7-2 and TRBJ1-1, with TRBD1 as a possible D gene (6 bases). The length of the CDR3 is 13 residues. CDR1 is SGHTA and CDR2 is FQGNSA in the germline V gene. The ends were cut back, 5 bases at V and 8 bases at J, with 15 bases in the middle. CDR3 region: CASSQGRVPEAFF. The CDR3 bases are TGTGCCAGCAGCCAGGGGCGGGTACCAGAAGCTTTCTTT. Variable domain in full (rest from reference TRBV7-2 and TRBJ1-1): GAGVSQSPSNKVTEKGKDVELRCDPISGHTALYWYRQSLGQGLEFLIYFQGNSAPDKSGLPSDRFSAERTGGSVSTLTIQRTQQEDSAVYLCASSQGRVPEAFFGQGTRLTVV.

This chain connects TRBV15 to TRBJ2-7; 8 bases map to TRBD1. CDR1 is LNHNV and CDR2 is YYDKDF in the germline V gene (reference sequence). The CDR3 extends over 16 amino acids. J gave up 5 bases and V 2 bases, and 11 bases lay outside the gene matches. The CDR3 loop reads CATSRLLGQGADEQYF. In nucleotides, the CDR3 is TGTGCCACCAGCAGACTACTGGGGCAGGGGGCGGACGAGCAGTACTTC.

The gene calls are TRBV11-2 and TRBJ2-3, with TRBD2 identical over 10 bases. V lost 2 bases to trimming and J lost 7 bases; unmatched junction nucleotides: 15. Looked up from germline, CDR1 is SGHAT and CDR2 is FQNNGV. The CDR3 is 18 amino acids. The CDR3 protein is CASSLSPSLAGRANTQYF. As DNA, the CDR3 is TGTGCCAGCAGCTTAAGCCCCTCACTAGCGGGGAGAGCAAATACGCAGTATTTT.

The chain uses TRBV4-3 and TRBJ1-5; possibly TRBD1 for D (5 bases). CDR1 and CDR2 (germline): LGHNA, YSLEER. The V end lost 1 base, the J end lost 4 bases, and 11 bases lay between the germline ends. The CDR3 extends over 15 amino acids. CDR3 protein: CASSQVWGGNQPQHF. The CDR3, as DNA: TGCGCCAGCAGCCAAGTTTGGGGGGGGAATCAGCCCCAGCATTTT.

This clone has only a few counts. This chain uses TRBV6-5 with TRBJ2-7; 12 bases map to TRBD2. Germline trimming cut 5 bases from V and 0 bases from J; bases unmatched to any gene: 2. The germline gives CDR1 MNHEY, CDR2 SVGAGI. The CDR3 loop spans 15 amino acids. The CDR3 spells CASSPTSGSSYEQYF. In DNA form, the CDR3 reads TGTGCCAGCAGTCCGACTAGCGGGAGCTCCTACGAGCAGTACTTC.

The chain is built from TRBV3-1 (or the pseudogene TRBV3-2) and TRBJ2-3, with a tentative D call TRBD1 (5 bases). Per the germline V gene, CDR1 is LGHDT and CDR2 is YNNKEL (reference sequence). Trimming stripped 0 bases from V and 2 bases from J, with 15 bases between. This CDR3 is 17 amino acids long. The CDR3 DNA reads TGTGCCAGCAGCCAAGATCAGGGTTGGCGGCCCACAGATACGCAGTATTTT. It specifies CASSQDQGWRPTDTQYF.

The rearrangement joins TRBV30 to TRBJ2-2; weak D call: TRBD2 (7 bases). Trimming cost V 4 bases and J 4 bases, with 16 bases left between them. This CDR3 region has 15 residues. Germline V gives CDR1 GTSNPN, CDR2 SVGIG (reference sequence). The CDR3 coding sequence is TGTGCCTGGAAGAGGGGAGGGGGGAGCACCGGGGAGCTGTTTTTT. As protein: CAWKRGGGSTGELFF.

This rearrangement joins TRBV4-2 to TRBJ1-4; D is uncertain. The CDR3 has 14 amino acids. Between the trimmed V and J ends, which lost 0 bases and 17 bases, there was a span of 19 bases. CDR1 is LGHNA, CDR2 YNFKEQ, per germline. CDR3 amino acids: CASSQDLGEQASFF. CDR3 in DNA: TGTGCCAGCAGCCAAGATTTAGGCGAGCAGGCGTCATTTTTT.

The rearrangement joins TRBV4-3 to TRBJ2-1; 8 nucleotides line up with TRBD2. The CDR3 totals 17 residues. Unmatched junction bases numbered 8, after V lost 0 bases and J lost 4 bases. CDR1 LGHNA and CDR2 YSLEER come from the germline V gene. CDR3 loop: CASSQEITGGPYNEQFF. CDR3 sequence (DNA): TGCGCCAGCAGCCAAGAAATTACGGGAGGGCCTTACAATGAGCAGTTCTTC.

This clone was seen only a few times. The chain is built from TRBV11-2 and TRBJ2-2; 8 bases are shared with TRBD2. Germline V gene lookup returns CDR1 SGHAT and CDR2 FQNNGV. The CDR3 is 16 residues long. Unmatched junction bases numbered 10, after V lost 2 bases and J lost 8 bases. The CDR3 DNA reads TGTGCCAGCAGCTTACAAGCGGGAGTACCAACTGGGGAGCTGTTTTTT. Translated, it gives CASSLQAGVPTGELFF.

The V and J genes are TRBV6-5 and TRBJ2-3, with TRBD1 matching 7 bases. Trimming at V came to 7 bases and at J to 5 bases, leaving 9 bases not matched to a gene. The CDR3 is 14 residues long. Germline CDR1 is MNHEY and CDR2 is SVGAGI. This chain's CDR3 is CASTTGEGGDTQYF. The CDR3, as DNA: TGTGCCAGCACCACAGGGGAAGGTGGAGATACGCAGTATTTT.

This chain links TRBV18 with TRBJ2-6; 8 positions agree with TRBD1. CDR3 size: 20 residues. V was pared by 0 bases and J by 0 bases, with 10 bases of the junction left unmatched. Germline CDR1 is KGHSH and CDR2 is LQKENI. The CDR3 sequence: CASSPPGTGTTISGANVLTF. For the CDR3, the DNA is TGTGCCAGCTCACCACCGGGGACAGGTACCACTATCTCTGGGGCCAACGTCCTGACTTTC.

The chain combines TRBV11-1 with TRBJ1-2; TRBD1 agrees at 8 bases. The CDR3 length is 14 residues. CDR1 SGHAT and CDR2 FQDESV come from the germline V gene (reference sequence). V gave up 6 bases and J gave up 4 bases; unmatched junction bases: 7. DNA of the CDR3: TGTGCCAGCAGTCCAGGGACAGGAACCTATGGCTACACCTTC. It encodes CASSPGTGTYGYTF. Combining the CDR3 with reference TRBV11-1 and TRBJ1-2 gives the whole variable domain EAEVAQSPRYKITEKSQAVAFWCDPISGHATLYWYRQILGQGPELLVQFQDESVVDDSQLPKDRFSAERLKGVDSTLKIQPAELGDSAMYLCASSPGTGTYGYTFGSGTRLTVV.

J is TRBJ1-2 and V is TRBV5-1; the D gene is possibly TRBD1 (6 bases). V was clipped by 2 bases and J by 5 bases, with 13 bases between them. The CDR3 has 14 residues. Germline CDR1 reads SGHRS; CDR2 reads YFSETQ. CDR3 sequence reads: CASSLPTGLYGYTF. CDR3 sequence (DNA): TGCGCCAGCAGCTTACCTACAGGGCTATATGGCTACACCTTC.

The J gene is TRBJ1-1, the V gene TRBV9, with a tentative D call TRBD1 (5 bases). Germline V gives CDR1 SGDLS, CDR2 YYNGEE. The CDR3 is 14 amino acids. Trimming removed 0 bases at V and 1 base at J, with 7 bases between. The CDR3 bases are TGTGCCAGCAGCGTAGGAGACAGGAACACTGAAGCTTTCTTT. This encodes CASSVGDRNTEAFF.

The rearrangement uses TRBV18 and TRBJ1-2; D is undetermined. The CDR3 runs 14 residues. Germline-derived CDR1 and CDR2 are KGHSH and LQKENI. V was pared by 0 bases and J by 7 bases, with 12 bases between. The CDR3 coding sequence is TGTGCCAGCTCACCACCCTTCGGGTCGGGTGGCTACACCTTC. Residues: CASSPPFGSGGYTF.

The chain has TRBV29-1 and TRBJ1-4, with 7 bases identical to TRBD1. The CDR3 is 12 amino acids. The ends lost 4 bases at V and 6 bases at J; junction bases unmatched: 2. Germline-derived CDR1 and CDR2 are SQVTM and ANQGSEA. CDR3 residues: CSVVRGDEKLFF. Here the CDR3 DNA reads TGCAGCGTTGTCAGGGGGGATGAAAAACTGTTTTTT.

The chain carries TRBV7-2 and TRBJ1-1; 7 bases are shared with TRBD1. The length of the CDR3 is 15 residues. The ends lost 5 bases at V and 1 base at J; junction bases unmatched: 7. The germline CDR1 and CDR2 sequences are SGHTA and FQGNSA. The CDR3: CASSGTTGWNTEAFF. CDR3 DNA: TGTGCCAGCAGCGGGACGACAGGGTGGAACACTGAAGCTTTCTTT.

The genes are TRBV28 and TRBJ2-7, with 8 bases fitting TRBD1. Germline lookup yields CDR1 MDHEN and CDR2 SYDVKM. The ends lost 6 bases at V and 5 bases at J; junction bases unmatched: 6. CDR3 length equals 13 residues. CDR3 region: CASRETGAHEQYF. The CDR3, as DNA: TGTGCCAGCAGAGAGACAGGGGCCCACGAGCAGTACTTC.

The genes are TRBV30 and TRBJ1-6; D unclear. CDR3 size: 15 residues. In germline, CDR1 is GTSNPN, CDR2 SVGIG (reference sequence). Trimming shortened V by 2 bases and J by 1 base, and 9 bases separated the two germline ends. The CDR3 bases are TGTGCCTGGAGTCCCCTAAAGTCCTATAATTCACCCCTCCACTTT. As protein: CAWSPLKSYNSPLHF.

The chain has TRBV27 and TRBJ2-6; 7 nucleotides agree with TRBD1. CDR1 and CDR2 (germline): MNHEY, SMNVEV (reference sequence). The CDR3 extends over 17 amino acids. V shed 7 bases and J 0 bases; nucleotides not matched to a gene: 9. The CDR3 bases are TGTGCCAGCAAGTCCGGGACAGCGATCTCTGGGGCCAACGTCCTGACTTTC. Protein: CASKSGTAISGANVLTF. Using reference TRBV27 and TRBJ2-6 for the parts outside the CDR3, the full variable domain is EAQVTQNPRYLITVTGKKLTVTCSQNMNHEYMSWYRQDPGLGLRQIYYSMNVEVTDKGDVPEGYKVSRKEKRNFPLILESPSPNQTSLYFCASKSGTAISGANVLTFGAGSRLTVL.

The J gene is TRBJ2-7, the V gene TRBV5-8; D possibly corresponds to TRBD2 (6 bases). The V gene's germline CDR1 is SGHTS and CDR2 YDEGEE. The CDR3 has 14 amino acids. The ends were cut back, 0 bases at V and 7 bases at J, with 14 bases in the middle. The chain's CDR3 is CASSLGGTTGEQYF. The CDR3, as DNA: TGTGCCAGCAGCTTGGGCGGGACGACGGGGGAGCAGTACTTC. The full variable domain, completed using reference TRBV5-8 and TRBJ2-7, is EAGVTQSPTHLIKTRGQQATLRCSPISGHTSVYWYQQALGLGLQFLLWYDEGEERNRGNFPPRFSGRQFPNYSSELNVNALELEDSALYLCASSLGGTTGEQYFGPGTRLTVT.

The rearrangement uses TRBV6-6 and TRBJ1-2, with a tentative D call TRBD1 (6 bases). Looked up from germline, CDR1 is MNHNY and CDR2 is SVGAGI (reference sequence). The CDR3 is 11 residues long. V was clipped by 7 bases and J by 7 bases, with 10 bases between them. This CDR3 is CASNGQTGYTF. CDR3 nucleotides: TGTGCCAGCAACGGACAGACTGGCTACACCTTC.

This clone was observed a single time. The chain carries TRBV7-8 and TRBJ2-2; 8 bases map to TRBD1. CDR1 is SGHVS, CDR2 FQNEAQ, per germline. The CDR3 has 17 residues. J gave up 3 bases and V 2 bases, and 8 bases lay outside the gene matches. DNA of the CDR3: TGTGCCAGCAGCTTACCGCTGGCAGGGGGCGACACCGGGGAGCTGTTTTTT. It encodes CASSLPLAGGDTGELFF.

A word on this clone: This CDR3 is also generated by other DNA sequences in the sample. V usage is TRBV7-2 and J usage is TRBJ2-7, with TRBD1 as a possible D gene (5 bases). Germline CDR1 and CDR2: SGHTA and FQGNSA. The CDR3 covers 14 residues. Trimming shortened V by 1 base and J by 0 bases, and 7 bases separated the two germline ends. The CDR3 region is CASSLVGASYEQYF. The CDR3 DNA follows: TGTGCCAGCAGCTTAGTAGGGGCCTCCTACGAGCAGTACTTC.

The rearrangement uses TRBV30 and TRBJ2-4, with 10 bases that match TRBD1. V dropped 0 bases and J dropped 6; count of bases not matched to a gene: 2. Looked up from germline, CDR1 is GTSNPN and CDR2 is SVGIG (reference sequence). CDR3 length: 14 residues. The CDR3 DNA reads TGTGCCTGGAGTGTAGGGGACAGGGGAAACATTCAGTACTTC. This gives the protein CAWSVGDRGNIQYF.